The rows below give T cell receptor beta chains drawn from one sample of a study of post-analysis software for immune sequencing data. Via MiXCR, TCRdb re-called the PCR reads, giving one row per CDR3 protein. The data contain approximately 350,000 distinct CDR3 sequences, roughly 30% of them singletons. The specimen was blood. The receptors originated from a girl aged 10 to 17 with multiple sclerosis. The CDR3 runs from the conserved cysteine through the conserved F or W.

TRBV7-9,TRBJ2-7,CASSLADRDEQYF
TRBV5-1,TRBJ1-1,CASSLGLAYGPGGTEAFF
TRBV20-1,TRBJ1-6,CSAPRGQANSPLHF
TRBV3-1,TRBJ1-6,CASSQDGAASPLHF
TRBV2,TRBJ2-6,CASSGASGANVLTF
TRBV5-5,.,CASSLLEVTALHEQYF
TRBV6-6,TRBJ2-5,CASGSGQETQYF
TRBV20-1,TRBJ2-1,CSALAGNEQFF
TRBV7-2,TRBJ2-3,CASSLVSIGGAGDAQYF
TRBV9,TRBJ2-1,CASSGLAGYLSYNEQFF
TRBV12-3/TRBV12-4,TRBJ1-1,CASSRLLNTEAFF
TRBV15,TRBJ1-1,CATSRGNMGGTEAFF
TRBV20-1,TRBJ2-1,CSAREAGVHNEQFF
TRBV29-1,TRBJ2-7,CSVSRQGRVDRYEQYF
TRBV6-6,TRBJ2-7,CASSFCDRDRVDDEQYF
TRBV25-1,.,CASSERGLIYEQYF
TRBV6-2/TRBV6-3,TRBJ2-3,CASRGVGTDTQYF
TRBV6-2/TRBV6-3,TRBJ2-3,CASRRDRGRDGDTQYF
TRBV28,TRBJ2-1,CASSSLTDSYNEQFF
TRBV4-1,TRBJ2-7,CASSQEGFHPGTASYEQYF
TRBV20-1,TRBJ1-4,CSALRGLLGANEKLFF
TRBV5-8,TRBJ2-5,CASSLSRTGTQYF
TRBV20-1,TRBJ1-4,CSARMPRGSEKLFF
TRBV20-1,TRBJ2-7,CSARGQAYEQYF
TRBV4-1,TRBJ2-7,CASSQRQGYEQYF
TRBV20-1,TRBJ1-5,CSARDAGKGNQPQHF
TRBV12-3/TRBV12-4,TRBJ2-5,CASSRWARQETQYF
TRBV4-1,TRBJ1-6,CASSLSPGTSSYNSPLHF
TRBV2,TRBJ1-2,CASNDWDRGAYGYTF
TRBV29-1,TRBJ1-5,CSAALQGIQPQHF
TRBV11-1,TRBJ2-7,CASSLFGSPLEQYF